Listed below are T cell receptor beta chains from one sample, sequenced in a study of cytotoxic CD8 clonotypes in ibrutinib-treated CLL. Sequenced by immunoSEQ multiplex PCR; TCRdb stores in-frame clones only, minus some. Here the sample spans some 100,000 clones, 45% to 65% being singletons. Sequenced here: PBMCs, sampled after 24 months of ibrutinib treatment. Receptors were obtained from a human donor with chronic lymphocytic leukemia. The CDR3 runs from the conserved cysteine through the conserved F or W. The D gene is left open where the match is weak. Only some rows state a clone size, as once, few, many or a class for expanded clones.

d_gene,v_gene,len,abundance,j_gene,CDR3aa,CDR3nt
NA,TRBV4-1,15,NA,TRBJ2-2,CASSQGSQGAGELFF,TGCGCCAGCAGCCAAGGGAGTCAGGGAGCCGGGGAGCTGTTTTTT
NA,TRBV5-8,13,NA,TRBJ1-2,CASSLYRDYGYTF,TGTGCCAGCAGCTTGTACCGGGACTATGGCTACACCTTC
NA,TRBV10-3,14,NA,TRBJ2-2,CAARDGQNTGELFF,TGTGCCGCCCGGGACGGGCAGAACACCGGGGAGCTGTTTTTT
NA,TRBV7-9,13,once,TRBJ2-7,CASSSGASYEQYF,TGTGCCAGCAGCTCAGGGGCGTCCTACGAGCAGTACTTC
NA,TRBV5-4,14,many,TRBJ2-3,CASRPTSGTDTQYF,TGTGCCAGCAGGCCTACTAGTGGGACAGATACGCAGTATTTT
NA,TRBV6-1,12,NA,TRBJ2-3,CAIRGSTDTQYF,TGTGCCATCCGGGGAAGCACAGATACGCAGTATTTT
NA,TRBV5-1,15,NA,TRBJ2-4,CASSLGQGAKNIQYF,TGCGCCAGCAGCTTGGGGCAGGGAGCCAAAAACATTCAGTACTTC
NA,TRBV21-1,17,NA,TRBJ2-3,CASTLSRTGKNTDTQYF,TGTGCCAGCACCCTCTCCCGGACAGGGAAAAACACAGATACGCAGTATTTT
TRBD1,TRBV28,13,many,TRBJ1-6,CASSRDRGSPLHF,TGTGCCAGCAGTCGAGACAGGGGTTCACCCCTCCACTTT
NA,TRBV20-1,10,NA,TRBJ2-7,CSASKHEQYF,TGCAGTGCTAGTAAGCACGAGCAGTACTTC
NA,TRBV5-4,14,NA,TRBJ1-6,CASRGEGNNSPLHF,TGTGCCAGCAGAGGGGAAGGTAATAATTCACCCCTCCACTTT
NA,TRBV4-2,14,NA,TRBJ2-3,CASSQDLGTDTQYF,TGTGCCAGCAGCCAAGATCTTGGCACAGATACGCAGTATTTT
NA,TRBV25-1,16,few,TRBJ1-1,CASSESQATLKTEAFF,TGTGCCAGCAGTGAATCCCAGGCGACCCTGAAGACTGAAGCTTTCTTT
NA,TRBV25-1,12,few,TRBJ1-2,CASSVQGYGYTF,TGTGCCAGCAGTGTTCAGGGGTATGGCTACACCTTC
NA,TRBV19,14,NA,TRBJ1-5,CASQESYPNQPQHF,TGTGCCTCCCAGGAGAGTTACCCAAATCAGCCCCAGCATTTT
NA,TRBV25-1,16,NA,TRBJ1-6,CASRGGQGGYWITLHF,TGTGCCAGCAGGGGTGGGCAGGGAGGATATTGGATCACCCTCCACTTT
TRBD1,TRBV27,13,NA,TRBJ1-1,CASSTRTGLEAFF,TGTGCCAGCAGTACCCGGACAGGGTTGGAAGCTTTCTTT
NA,TRBV29-1,12,few,TRBJ2-5,CSVTRGGETQYF,TGCAGCGTAACCAGGGGGGGGGAGACCCAGTACTTC
NA,TRBV19,14,NA,TRBJ1-5,CASSRGSENQPQHF,TGTGCCAGTAGTCGGGGTTCCGAGAATCAGCCCCAGCATTTT
NA,TRBV5-4,11,few,TRBJ2-3,CASSRSDTQYF,TGTGCCAGCAGCCGTTCGGATACGCAGTATTTT
TRBD1,TRBV7-9,15,NA,TRBJ2-7,CASSHIQGVRNEQYF,TGTGCCAGCAGCCATATACAGGGGGTAAGGAACGAGCAGTACTTC
NA,TRBV28,12,NA,TRBJ2-5,CASSSQGKTQYF,TGTGCCAGCAGTTCCCAGGGGAAGACCCAGTACTTC
NA,TRBV2,16,NA,TRBJ1-5,CASSGMDGRISQPQHF,TGTGCCAGCAGTGGAATGGACGGCAGGATTAGTCAGCCCCAGCATTTT
NA,TRBV4-1,15,NA,TRBJ2-1,CASSQDGGRGDEQFF,TGCGCCAGCAGCCAAGATGGGGGGCGGGGAGATGAGCAGTTCTTC